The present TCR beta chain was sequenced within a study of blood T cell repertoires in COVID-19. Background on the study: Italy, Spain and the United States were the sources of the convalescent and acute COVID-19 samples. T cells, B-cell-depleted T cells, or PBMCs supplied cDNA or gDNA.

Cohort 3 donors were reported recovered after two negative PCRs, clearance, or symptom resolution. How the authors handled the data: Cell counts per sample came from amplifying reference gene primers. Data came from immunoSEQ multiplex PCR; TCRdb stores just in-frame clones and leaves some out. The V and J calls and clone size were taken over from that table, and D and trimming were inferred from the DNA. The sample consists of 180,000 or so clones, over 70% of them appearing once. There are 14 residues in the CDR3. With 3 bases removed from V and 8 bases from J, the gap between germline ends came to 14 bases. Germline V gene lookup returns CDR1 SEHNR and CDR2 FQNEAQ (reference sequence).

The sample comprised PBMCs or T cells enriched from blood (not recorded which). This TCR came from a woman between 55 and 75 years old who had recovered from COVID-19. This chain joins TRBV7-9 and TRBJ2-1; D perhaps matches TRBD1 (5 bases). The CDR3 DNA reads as TGTGCCAGCAGCTTGACAGCTGCTACCGATGAGCAGTTCTTC. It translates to CASSLTAATDEQFF. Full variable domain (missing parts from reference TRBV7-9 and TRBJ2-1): DTGVSQNPRHKITKRGQNVTFRCDPISEHNRLYWYRQTLGQGPEFLTYFQNEAQLEKSRLLSDRFSAERPKGSFSTLEIQRTEQGDSAMYLCASSLTAATDEQFFGPGTRLTVL.